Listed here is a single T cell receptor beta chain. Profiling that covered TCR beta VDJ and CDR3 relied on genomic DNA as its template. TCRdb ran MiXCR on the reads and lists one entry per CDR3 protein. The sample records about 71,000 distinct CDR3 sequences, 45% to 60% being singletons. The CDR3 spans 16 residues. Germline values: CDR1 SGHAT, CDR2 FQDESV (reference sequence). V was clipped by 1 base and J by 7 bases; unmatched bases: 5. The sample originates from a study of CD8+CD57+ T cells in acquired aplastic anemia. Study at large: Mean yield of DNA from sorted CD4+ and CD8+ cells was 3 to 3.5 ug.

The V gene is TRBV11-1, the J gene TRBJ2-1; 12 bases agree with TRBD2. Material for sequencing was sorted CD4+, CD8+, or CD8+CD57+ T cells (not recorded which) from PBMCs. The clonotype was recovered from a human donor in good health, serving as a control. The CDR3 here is CASSLVSSGGENEQFF. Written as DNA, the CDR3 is TGTGCCAGCAGCTTAGTGTCTAGCGGGGGGGAGAATGAGCAGTTCTTC.